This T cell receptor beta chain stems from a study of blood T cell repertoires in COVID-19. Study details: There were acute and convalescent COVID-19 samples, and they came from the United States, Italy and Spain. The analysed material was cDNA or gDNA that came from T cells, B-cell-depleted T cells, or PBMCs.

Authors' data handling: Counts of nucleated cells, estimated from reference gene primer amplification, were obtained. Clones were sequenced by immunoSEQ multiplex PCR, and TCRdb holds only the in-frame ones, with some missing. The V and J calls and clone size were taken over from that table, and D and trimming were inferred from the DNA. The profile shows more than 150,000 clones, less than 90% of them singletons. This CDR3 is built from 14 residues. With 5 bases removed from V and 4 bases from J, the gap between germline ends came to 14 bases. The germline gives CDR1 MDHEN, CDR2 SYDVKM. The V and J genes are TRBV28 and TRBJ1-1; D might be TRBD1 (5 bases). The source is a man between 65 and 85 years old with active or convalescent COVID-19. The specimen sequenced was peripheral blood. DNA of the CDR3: TGTGCCAGCAGTGTCGGATGGGGCGTCACTGAAGCTTTCTTT. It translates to CASSVGWGVTEAFF. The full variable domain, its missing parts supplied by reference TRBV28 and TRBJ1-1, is DVKVTQSSRYLVKRTGEKVFLECVQDMDHENMFWYRQDPGLGLRLIYFSYDVKMKEKGDIPEGYSVSREKKERFSLILESASTNQTSMYLCASSVGWGVTEAFFGQGTRLTVV.